These T cell receptor beta chains were read from a single sample in a study of regulatory T cells in long-lasting Graves disease. MiXCR was run by TCRdb on the multiplex PCR reads, yielding one entry per CDR3 protein. Here the sample spans approximately 540,000 distinct CDR3 sequences, around 13% being singletons. Separately, the same data were catalogued under a study of T cells in Graves' hyperthyroidism and ophthalmopathy.

The sample was peripheral blood mononuclear cells (PBMCs), taken at new diagnosis, from a patient treated with antithyroid drugs. Every receptor here comes from a woman in her twenties or thirties with Graves disease. Each CDR3 is given without its conserved first and last residue. The order of the fields is V gene, clone size, CDR3 protein. A clone size is listed for some rows: how often the clone was seen (once, few, many), or a class if it is expanded.

v_call: TRBV27
clone_size: many
cdr3_aa: ASGRLDSNQPQH

v_call: TRBV7-2
clone_size: many
cdr3_aa: ASSLDATGGQETQY

v_call: TRBV6-5
clone_size: few
cdr3_aa: ASSSKGGADTEAF

v_call: TRBV30
clone_size: many
cdr3_aa: AWTPGGDNEQF

v_call: TRBV6-5
clone_size: many
cdr3_aa: ASSYGDAYGYT

v_call: TRBV12-3/TRBV12-4
clone_size: once
cdr3_aa: ASNPSGRAGYEQY

v_call: TRBV7-2
clone_size: many
cdr3_aa: ASSLSGQLAYEQY

v_call: TRBV9
clone_size: many
cdr3_aa: ASSVSGSGSYEQY

v_call: TRBV4-3
clone_size: NA
cdr3_aa: ASSPRRRRSNEQF

v_call: TRBV20-1
clone_size: many
cdr3_aa: SAIRGTGVSEQY

v_call: TRBV2
clone_size: many
cdr3_aa: ASSVDREGNNQPQH

v_call: TRBV19
clone_size: few
cdr3_aa: ASSPRGGEYTEAF

v_call: TRBV6-5
clone_size: NA
cdr3_aa: ASSYGWVSGYT

v_call: TRBV9
clone_size: NA
cdr3_aa: ASSYAADPSYEQY

v_call: TRBV20-1
clone_size: many
cdr3_aa: SARGPSYEQY

v_call: TRBV5-6
clone_size: few
cdr3_aa: ASSLAGVKHEQY

v_call: TRBV27
clone_size: NA
cdr3_aa: ASSSIQGRNTIY

v_call: TRBV27
clone_size: NA
cdr3_aa: ASSYKRQAYEQY

v_call: TRBV5-1
clone_size: few
cdr3_aa: ASRTEGGNEQY

v_call: TRBV4-2
clone_size: once
cdr3_aa: ASSQDTPGLGVSYEQY

v_call: TRBV6-1
clone_size: many
cdr3_aa: ASSLMRQGGPNTEAF

v_call: TRBV6-2/TRBV6-3
clone_size: many
cdr3_aa: ASSYRTSGSPNEQF

v_call: TRBV7-3
clone_size: few
cdr3_aa: ASSSSGVTYNEQF

v_call: TRBV20-1
clone_size: many
cdr3_aa: SAKGRRLNTEAF